The 6 T cell receptor beta chains in this list originate from one sample, sequenced in a study of T cell responses to AZD1222 COVID-19 vaccine. Some clones are missing from TCRdb's copy, which holds only in-frame ones; the method was immunoSEQ multiplex PCR. Here the sample spans 120,000 to 150,000 clones, 86% being singletons. Specimen: peripheral blood, collected 28 days after the second AZD1222 dose. The receptors were gathered from an adult who received the AZD1222 COVID-19 vaccine.

The rearrangement uses TRBV19 and TRBJ2-1; 9 bases are a match to TRBD2. Germline V gene lookup returns CDR1 LNHDA and CDR2 SQIVND (reference sequence). The CDR3 loop spans 17 amino acids. The junction had 15 bases not matched to a gene; V was cut back by 5 bases and J by 7 bases. The CDR3 spells CASSPQGGAGGRNEQFF. For the CDR3, the DNA is TGTGCCAGTAGTCCCCAAGGGGGAGCGGGGGGACGGAATGAGCAGTTCTTC. Combining the CDR3 with reference TRBV19 and TRBJ2-1 gives the whole variable domain DGGITQSPKYLFRKEGQNVTLSCEQNLNHDAMYWYRQDPGQGLRLIYYSQIVNDFQKGDIAEGYSVSREKKESFPLTVTSAQKNPTAFYLCASSPQGGAGGRNEQFFGPGTRLTVL.

The chain joins TRBV28 to TRBJ1-2; a weak D match, TRBD1 (6 bases). The CDR3 runs 13 residues. Germline V gene lookup returns CDR1 MDHEN and CDR2 SYDVKM. V was clipped by 4 bases and J by 8 bases, with 14 bases between them. CDR3 sequence (DNA): TGTGCCAGCAGTTCCCCGACAGGATCCGGCTACACCTTC. Translation gives CASSSPTGSGYTF.

The chain combines TRBV18 with TRBJ2-1; D possibly matches TRBD1 or TRBD2 (6 bases each). Germline V gene data show CDR1 as KGHSH and CDR2 as LQKENI. Trimming cost V 5 bases and J 4 bases, with 12 bases left between them. The CDR3 sequence is 14 residues long. CDR3 in amino acids: CASSRGVEYNEQFF. The CDR3 DNA reads TGTGCCAGCTCAAGGGGGGTCGAGTACAATGAGCAGTTCTTC.

This clone appeared a single time. The chain carries TRBV7-2 and TRBJ2-5; D might be TRBD2 (6 bases). V lost 6 bases and J 2 bases, leaving 16 bases between the germline ends. The CDR3 is made up of 15 amino acids. The germline V gene encodes CDR1 SGHTA and CDR2 FQGNSA. The CDR3 DNA reads TGTGCCAGCAGTCCTTGGAGGGGAGAACAAGAGACCCAGTACTTC. It translates to CASSPWRGEQETQYF.

There are a few counts of this clone. The CDR3 sequence is CASSTTGTSLGGAYF. The DNA for the CDR3 is TGTGCCAGTAGTACAACCGGGACTAGCTTGGGGGGGGCGTATTTT. This rearrangement joins TRBV19 to TRBJ2-3; 9 bases agree with TRBD2. The V and J ends lost 4 bases and 14 bases, in that order; junction bases with no gene match: 16. CDR3 length equals 15 residues. Per germline, CDR1 LNHDA and CDR2 SQIVND (reference sequence).

The chain links TRBV27 to TRBJ1-2; D gene ambiguous. The V and J ends lost 5 bases and 7 bases respectively, with 11 bases between them. CDR1 and CDR2 from the germline V gene are MNHEY and SMNVEV (reference sequence). This CDR3 contains 12 residues. CDR3 in DNA: TGTGCCAGCAGTCGGTACGGGGTTGGCTACACCTTC. It encodes CASSRYGVGYTF.